These 22 T cell receptor beta chains came from one sample sequenced in a study of CD8 T cells in ankylosing spondylitis. In TCRdb, the 5' RACE reads were re-called with MiXCR into one record per CDR3 protein. Here the sample spans about 250,000 distinct CDR3 sequences, 32% being singletons. Material: blood, either unsorted or a sorted T cell fraction (not recorded which). The receptors shown here come from a male donor with ankylosing spondylitis or in good health (not recorded which).

This sequence joins TRBV11-2 and TRBJ2-2, with 9 nucleotides matching TRBD2. Germline V lookup: CDR1 SGHAT, CDR2 FQNNGV. This CDR3 spans 18 amino acids. Unmatched junction bases numbered 21, after V lost 2 bases and J lost 14 bases. CDR3 sequence reads: CASSLQAPQERGASVLFF. In nucleotides, the CDR3 is TGTGCCAGCAGCTTACAGGCCCCTCAGGAGCGGGGGGCTTCTGTACTGTTTTTT.

This clonotype was counted between two and nine times. The chain uses TRBV12-3 or TRBV12-4 and TRBJ2-7; D gene unclear. The CDR3 runs to 12 residues. The V end was cut by 4 bases, the J end by 6 bases, with 10 bases between. CDR3 sequence reads: CASSSPPGEQYF. Written as DNA, the CDR3 is TGTGCCAGCAGTTCCCCCCCGGGCGAGCAGTACTTC.

In its sample, this clonotype was seen a few times. The V call is TRBV29-1, the J call TRBJ2-7, with D possibly being TRBD2 (5 bases). The V end lost 4 bases, the J end lost 0 bases, and 16 bases lay between the germline ends. This CDR3 contains 15 residues. Germline CDR1 is SQVTM and CDR2 is ANQGSEA. CDR3 DNA sequence: TGCAGCGTTGGGTGGGCTCTCGCGGGCTCCTACGAGCAGTACTTC. Translation: CSVGWALAGSYEQYF.

V gene TRBV5-4 combines with J gene TRBJ2-2; D possibly corresponds to TRBD2 (7 bases). Germline values: CDR1 SGHNT, CDR2 YYREEE (reference sequence). Trimming stripped 0 bases from V and 5 bases from J, with 17 bases between. The CDR3 extends over 17 amino acids. CDR3 in DNA: TGTGCCAGCAGCTTGGCCTTCGGGGGGCCGGGAACCGGGGAGCTGTTTTTT. This gives the protein CASSLAFGGPGTGELFF.

The chain has TRBV6-1 and TRBJ2-5; 8 bases fit TRBD1. J lost 4 bases, V lost 5 bases, and 3 bases had no gene match. The CDR3 is 13 residues long. From germline, CDR1 is MNHNS and CDR2 SASEGT. In DNA, the CDR3 is TGTGCCAGCAGTCGGGGACAGGTAGAGACCCAGTACTTC. Residues: CASSRGQVETQYF.

The rearrangement uses TRBV4-2 and TRBJ2-5, with TRBD1 matching over 7 bases. Germline trimming cut 0 bases from V and 4 bases from J; bases unmatched to any gene: 5. The CDR3 covers 15 residues. CDR1 is LGHNA, CDR2 YNFKEQ, per germline. CDR3 residues: CASSQEPDRAETQYF. Written as DNA, the CDR3 is TGTGCCAGCAGCCAAGAACCCGACAGGGCAGAGACCCAGTACTTC.

The gene calls are TRBV21-1 and TRBJ1-3; TRBD1, the table's D call, was not compared with the DNA. TRBV21-1 constitutes a pseudogene. There are 14 residues in the CDR3. CDR3 DNA: TGTGCCAGCAGCAAGGGACAGAGAGGAAACACCATATATTTT. Its translation is CASSKGQRGNTIYF.

The V call is TRBV7-8, the J call TRBJ2-5; 9 nucleotides match TRBD2. The CDR3 sequence is 16 residues long. J was trimmed by 5 bases and V by 0 bases; bases with no gene match: 7. From germline, CDR1 is SGHVS and CDR2 FQNEAQ. CDR3 residues: CASSLAWRGGDETQYF. CDR3 bases: TGTGCCAGCAGCTTAGCGTGGCGGGGGGGAGATGAGACCCAGTACTTC.

This clonotype turned up a few times. Here the CDR3 reads CASSYAHRDGRTNTEAFF. The CDR3 DNA sequence: TGTGCCAGCAGTTACGCACACAGGGATGGGCGGACGAACACTGAAGCTTTCTTT. The rearrangement uses TRBV6-5 and TRBJ1-1, with D perhaps TRBD1 (6 bases). Between the trimmed V and J ends, which lost 2 bases and 1 base, there was a span of 20 bases. Per germline, CDR1 MNHEY and CDR2 SVGAGI. The CDR3 runs 18 residues.

The chain combines TRBV7-2 with TRBJ2-1; 11 positions match TRBD2. After removal of 7 bases from V and 3 bases from J, the junction contained 8 bases not matched to a gene. CDR3 length: 16 amino acids. Per germline, CDR1 SGHTA and CDR2 FQGNSA. The CDR3 sequence is CASTGPTSGSYNEQFF. CDR3 in DNA: TGTGCCAGCACCGGACCAACTAGCGGGAGCTACAATGAGCAGTTCTTC.

The table lists this clonotype with a few counts. V is TRBV5-1 and J is TRBJ1-2; D remains ambiguous. V lost 4 bases to trimming and J lost 6 bases, with 13 bases between them. The CDR3 runs to 13 residues. CDR1 SGHRS and CDR2 YFSETQ come from the germline V gene. CDR3 in amino acids: CASSLGGADGYTF. The CDR3 DNA follows: TGCGCCAGCAGCCTGGGAGGTGCGGATGGCTACACCTTC.

In this sample, this clonotype turned up a few times. The chain links TRBV9 to TRBJ2-7; TRBD1 aligns across 10 bases. CDR3 length equals 15 residues. Germline loops: CDR1 SGDLS, CDR2 YYNGEE. Trimming took 4 bases from V and 3 from J; bases not matched to a gene: 7. The CDR3 bases are TGTGCCAGCAGCATCGGACAGGGGGTCAACTACGAGCAGTACTTC. Encoded protein: CASSIGQGVNYEQYF.

This sequence joins TRBV10-3 and TRBJ1-2; D not resolved. The V end lost 1 base, the J end lost 4 bases, and 10 bases lay between the germline ends. The CDR3 has 14 amino acids. Germline lookup yields CDR1 ENHRY and CDR2 SYGVKD. The CDR3 loop is CAISELGLAYGYTF. DNA of the CDR3: TGTGCCATCAGTGAGTTGGGGTTGGCCTATGGCTACACCTTC.

The V call is TRBV4-1, the J call TRBJ2-7; D not certain. The V and J ends lost 5 bases and 7 bases respectively, with 9 bases between them. CDR3 length: 11 amino acids. CDR1 and CDR2 (germline): MGHRA, YSYEKL. In DNA form, the CDR3 reads TGCGCCAGCAGCTCCGTGAAGGAGCAGTACTTC. Protein sequence: CASSSVKEQYF.

This clonotype was counted a few times. The CDR3: CASSALRTSGSAGNEQFF. The CDR3 coding sequence is TGTGCCAGCAGTGCTCTTAGGACTAGCGGGTCCGCTGGGAATGAGCAGTTCTTC. This chain links TRBV6-1 with TRBJ2-1; 11 nucleotides align to TRBD2. J lost 7 bases, V lost 4 bases, and 15 bases had no gene match. CDR1 and CDR2 (germline): MNHNS, SASEGT. The CDR3 length is 18 residues.

The CDR3 here is CASSPQRKQTYEQYF. CDR3 nucleotide sequence: TGTGCCAGCAGTCCTCAAAGGAAGCAAACCTACGAGCAGTACTTC. The chain has TRBV12-3 or TRBV12-4 and TRBJ2-7, with no clear D. There are 15 residues in the CDR3. Trimming pared 5 bases from V and 2 bases from J, leaving 16 bases between.

This clonotype was counted once. The gene calls are TRBV9 and TRBJ2-1; a possible D gene is TRBD2 (7 bases). The CDR3 consists of 18 residues. Trimming pared 0 bases from V and 0 bases from J, leaving 16 bases between. Germline V CDR1 and CDR2: SGDLS, YYNGEE. CDR3: CASSVARGGGPSYNEQFF. The DNA for the CDR3 is TGTGCCAGCAGCGTAGCACGGGGCGGGGGCCCCTCCTACAATGAGCAGTTCTTC.

V gene TRBV20-1 combines with J gene TRBJ1-2; D is perhaps TRBD1 (5 bases). The germline V gene encodes CDR1 DFQATT and CDR2 SNEGSKA (reference sequence). The CDR3 is 17 residues long. V dropped 4 bases and J dropped 1 base, with 22 bases sitting between them. CDR3 sequence: CSAKIMYRWGFNYGYTF. CDR3 in DNA: TGCAGTGCTAAAATTATGTATCGTTGGGGGTTTAACTATGGCTACACCTTC.

The sample holds a few counts of this clonotype. This chain links TRBV7-8 with TRBJ1-2; D ambiguous. V was trimmed by 2 bases and J by 6 bases, leaving 13 bases between them. Per germline, CDR1 SGHVS and CDR2 FQNEAQ. The CDR3 length is 14 residues. The CDR3 reads CASSLLRVVDGYTF. In nucleotides, the CDR3 is TGTGCCAGCAGCTTACTTCGGGTAGTCGATGGCTACACCTTC.

In the case of this clonotype: At one end, the junction sequence differs from germline, possibly due to a read error. This chain links TRBV25-1 with TRBJ1-6; TRBD1 might be the D (5 bases). Germline CDR1 is MGHDK and CDR2 is SYGVNS. The CDR3 length is 13 residues. The CDR3, as DNA: TGTCCCAGCAGTGGGACCCCTGGTTCACCCCTCCACTTT. This translates into CPSSGTPGSPLHF.

A single count supports this clonotype. This chain links TRBV10-3 with TRBJ2-7; 10 bases fit TRBD1. Germline V lookup: CDR1 ENHRY, CDR2 SYGVKD. The CDR3 consists of 15 residues. V lost 2 bases, J lost 6 bases, and 7 bases stayed unmatched. CDR3 bases: TGTGCCATCAGTGAGCCGGGACAGGGGTTGGCCGAGCAGTACTTC. It specifies CAISEPGQGLAEQYF.

In this sample, this clonotype turned up a few times. V usage is TRBV20-1 and J usage is TRBJ2-1, with a possible D match to TRBD1 (6 bases). The CDR3 has 14 residues. V gave up 3 bases and J gave up 10 bases, with 19 bases separating them. Germline V gene lookup returns CDR1 DFQATT and CDR2 SNEGSKA (reference sequence). The DNA of the CDR3 is TGCAGTGCTAGCCAGGGGCCCGCCTCACGAGAGCAGTTCTTC. It specifies CSASQGPASREQFF.